The T cell receptor (beta chain) under discussion was sequenced for a study of blood T cell repertoires in COVID-19. Whole-study context: T cells, B-cell-depleted T cells, or PBMCs provided the cDNA or gDNA that served as material.

V was clipped by 2 bases and J by 0 bases, with 8 bases between them. Germline CDR1 and CDR2: MNHEY and SVGEGT. CDR3 size: 15 residues. Measured with immunoSEQ multiplex PCR; TCRdb has only the in-frame clones, and not every one. The table includes around 95,000 clones, about 85% detected once. The chain combines TRBV6-2 or TRBV6-3 with TRBJ1-3, with a tentative D call TRBD1 (5 bases). Sample: peripheral blood. The receptor was isolated from a man between 45 and 60 years old with active or convalescent COVID-19. CDR3 region: CASSYPRASGNTIYF. The CDR3 coding sequence is TGTGCCAGCAGTTACCCCAGGGCCTCTGGAAACACCATATATTTT.